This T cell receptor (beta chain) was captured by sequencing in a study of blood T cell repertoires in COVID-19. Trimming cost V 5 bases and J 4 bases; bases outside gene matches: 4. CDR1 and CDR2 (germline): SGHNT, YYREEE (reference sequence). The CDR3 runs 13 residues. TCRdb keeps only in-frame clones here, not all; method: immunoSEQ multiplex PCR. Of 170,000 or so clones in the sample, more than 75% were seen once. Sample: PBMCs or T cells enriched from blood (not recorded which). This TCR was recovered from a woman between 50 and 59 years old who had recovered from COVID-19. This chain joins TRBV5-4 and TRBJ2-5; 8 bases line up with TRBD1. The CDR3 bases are TGTGCCAGCAGTATGGACAGGGCAGAGACCCAGTACTTC. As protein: CASSMDRAETQYF.